Following are 9 T cell receptor beta chains from one sample sequenced in a study of blood T cell repertoires in COVID-19. Sequencing was performed with immunoSEQ multiplex PCR; in TCRdb, only in-frame clones are kept and a portion is missing. The sample contains 150,000 to 200,000 clones, approximately 90% of which appear only once. Sequenced material: peripheral blood. These receptor sequences come from a human donor in a cohort sampled during active COVID-19.

The gene calls are TRBV9 and TRBJ1-2; D gene uncertain. The ends were cut back, 2 bases at V and 4 bases at J, with 9 bases in the middle. The CDR3 spans 13 residues. Germline CDR1 and CDR2: SGDLS and YYNGEE. The CDR3 is CASSVAEGYGYTF. The CDR3 coding sequence is TGTGCCAGCAGCGTCGCAGAGGGCTATGGCTACACCTTC. The full variable domain, in which reference TRBV9 and TRBJ1-2 provide the parts outside the CDR3, is DSGVTQTPKHLITATGQRVTLRCSPRSGDLSVYWYQQSLDQGLQFLIQYYNGEERAKGNILERFSAQQFPDLHSELNLSSLELGDSALYFCASSVAEGYGYTFGSGTRLTVV.

With regard to this clone: Other DNA variants within this sample encode the same CDR3. In nucleotides, the CDR3 is TGCGCCAGCAGCCTAGGACAGGGGGCTAGCACTGAAGCTTTCTTT. Amino acids: CASSLGQGASTEAFF. This rearrangement joins TRBV5-1 to TRBJ1-1; TRBD1 aligns across 11 bases. With V trimmed by 4 bases and J by 4 bases, 6 bases remained unmatched. The CDR3 sequence is 15 residues long. Germline CDR1 and CDR2: SGHRS and YFSETQ.

The chain couples TRBV7-2 to TRBJ2-2; TRBD2 agrees at 8 bases. The junction had 5 bases not matched to a gene; V was cut back by 3 bases and J by 5 bases. This CDR3 has 15 amino acids. CDR1 SGHTA and CDR2 FQGNSA come from the germline V gene. CDR3 nucleotides: TGTGCCAGCAGCTTCGCGGGGGGTATAACCGGGGAGCTGTTTTTT. It specifies CASSFAGGITGELFF.

The CDR3, as DNA: TGTGCCAGCAGCCCACTATCCGGGACACATAATCAGCCCCAGCATTTT. The encoded protein is CASSPLSGTHNQPQHF. The chain combines TRBV7-8 with TRBJ1-5; possible D gene TRBD1, 6 bases. Trimming shortened V by 5 bases and J by 4 bases, and 18 bases separated the two germline ends. The germline gives CDR1 SGHVS, CDR2 FQNEAQ. There are 16 residues in the CDR3. The full variable domain, in which reference TRBV7-8 and TRBJ1-5 provide the parts outside the CDR3, is GAGVSQSPRYKVAKRGQDVALRCDPISGHVSLFWYQQALGQGPEFLTYFQNEAQLDKSGLPSDRFFAERPEGSVSTLKIQRTQQEDSAVYLCASSPLSGTHNQPQHFGDGTRLSIL.

The rearrangement uses TRBV2 and TRBJ1-5; D remains ambiguous. CDR3 length: 12 residues. Trimming removed 3 bases from V and 5 bases from J, with 5 bases in between. Germline-derived CDR1 and CDR2 are SNHLY and FYNNEI. The CDR3 coding sequence is TGTGCCAGCAGTGATCCCGATCAGCCCCAGCATTTT. Protein: CASSDPDQPQHF.

The genes are TRBV7-9 and TRBJ1-1; maybe TRBD1 (6 bases). CDR3 length: 13 amino acids. Germline lookup yields CDR1 SEHNR and CDR2 FQNEAQ (reference sequence). V lost 5 bases and J lost 1, with 8 bases in between. CDR3 loop: CASSRQENTEAFF. The CDR3 DNA is TGTGCCAGCAGCCGACAGGAGAACACTGAAGCTTTCTTT.

The chain uses TRBV7-2 and TRBJ2-1; 8 nucleotides agree with TRBD2. Germline V gene lookup returns CDR1 SGHTA and CDR2 FQGNSA. The trim removed 4 bases at V and 8 bases at J, leaving 10 bases unmatched. The CDR3 totals 15 residues. CDR3 in DNA: TGTGCCAGCAGCTCAGAAGCGGGAGTGTTCCATGAGCAGTTCTTC. It specifies CASSSEAGVFHEQFF.

This chain links TRBV9 with TRBJ2-5; 12 positions agree with TRBD2. Germline V gene lookup returns CDR1 SGDLS and CDR2 YYNGEE. The length of the CDR3 is 16 residues. The junction had 4 bases not matched to a gene; V was cut back by 1 base and J by 3 bases. DNA of the CDR3: TGTGCCAGCAGCGTATCTAGCGGGGGGGCCGAAGAGACCCAGTACTTC. It translates to CASSVSSGGAEETQYF.

The genes are TRBV7-9 and TRBJ2-7; TRBD2 agrees at 7 bases. Losses at the gene ends were 0 bases for V and 4 bases for J; bases not matched to a gene: 12. The CDR3 covers 17 residues. Germline values: CDR1 SEHNR, CDR2 FQNEAQ (reference sequence). The CDR3 nucleotides are TGTGCCAGCAGCTTAGCATTTGGGAGGGACGAGATTTACGAGCAGTACTTC. Translated: CASSLAFGRDEIYEQYF.